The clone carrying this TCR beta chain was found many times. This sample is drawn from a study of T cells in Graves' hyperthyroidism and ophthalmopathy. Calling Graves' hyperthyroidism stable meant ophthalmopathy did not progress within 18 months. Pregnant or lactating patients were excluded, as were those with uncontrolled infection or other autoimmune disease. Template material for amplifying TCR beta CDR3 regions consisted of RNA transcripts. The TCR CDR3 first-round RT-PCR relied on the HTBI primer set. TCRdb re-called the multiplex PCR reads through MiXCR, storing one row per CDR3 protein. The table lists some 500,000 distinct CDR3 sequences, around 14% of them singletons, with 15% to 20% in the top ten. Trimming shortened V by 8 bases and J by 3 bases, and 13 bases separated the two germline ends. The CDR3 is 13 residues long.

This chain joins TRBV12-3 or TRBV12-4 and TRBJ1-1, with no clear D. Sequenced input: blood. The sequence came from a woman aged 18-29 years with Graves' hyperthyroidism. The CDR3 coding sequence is TGTGCCAGCGGCCCGGGGAAGGACACTGAAGCTTTCTTT. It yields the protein CASGPGKDTEAFF.